This T cell receptor beta chain comes out of a study of blood T cell repertoires in COVID-19. Study background: Spain, Italy and the United States supplied samples that represented acute and convalescent COVID-19. Nucleic acid was either cDNA or gDNA, and it came from T cells, B-cell-depleted T cells, or PBMCs.

Authors' data handling: Estimation of nucleated cell counts was performed using reference gene primer amplification. Measured with immunoSEQ multiplex PCR; TCRdb has only the in-frame clones, and not every one. Clone size and the V and J calls come from that table; the DNA yielded D and trimming. Of 130,000 or so clones listed, approximately 80% are singletons. The germline V and J ends were trimmed by 1 base and 0 bases, with 11 bases remaining between them. CDR1 SGHKS and CDR2 YYEKEE come from the germline V gene (reference sequence). The CDR3 extends over 16 amino acids. Material for sequencing was peripheral blood. The TCR sequence derives from a man in his forties or fifties with acute or convalescent COVID-19. The chain is built from TRBV5-5 and TRBJ2-1; D call uncertain. The CDR3 spells CASSLFILLSYNEQFF. CDR3 coding DNA: TGTGCCAGCAGCTTGTTTATCCTCCTCTCCTACAATGAGCAGTTCTTC.